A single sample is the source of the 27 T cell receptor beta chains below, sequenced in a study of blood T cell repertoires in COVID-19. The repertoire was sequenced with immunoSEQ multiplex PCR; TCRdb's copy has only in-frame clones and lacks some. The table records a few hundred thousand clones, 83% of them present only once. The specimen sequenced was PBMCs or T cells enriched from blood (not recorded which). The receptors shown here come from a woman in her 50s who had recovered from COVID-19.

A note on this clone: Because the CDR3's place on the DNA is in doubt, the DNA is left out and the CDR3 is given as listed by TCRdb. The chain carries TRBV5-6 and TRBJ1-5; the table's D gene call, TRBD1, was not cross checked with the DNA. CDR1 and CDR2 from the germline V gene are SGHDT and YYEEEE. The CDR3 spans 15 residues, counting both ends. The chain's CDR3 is CASSFGPGLNQPQHF.

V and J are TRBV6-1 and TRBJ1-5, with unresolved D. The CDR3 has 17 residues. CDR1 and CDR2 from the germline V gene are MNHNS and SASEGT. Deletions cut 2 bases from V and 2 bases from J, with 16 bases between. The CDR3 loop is CASSERRAAEGNQPQHF. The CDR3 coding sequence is TGTGCCAGCAGTGAACGTCGGGCGGCGGAGGGCAATCAGCCCCAGCATTTT.

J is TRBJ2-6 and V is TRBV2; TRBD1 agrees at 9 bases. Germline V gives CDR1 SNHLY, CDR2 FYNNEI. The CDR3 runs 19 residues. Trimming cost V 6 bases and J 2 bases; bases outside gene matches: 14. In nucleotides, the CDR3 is TGTGCCAGCAGCGATTTCCGGGACAGGGTACTACCTGGGGCCAACGTCCTGACTTTC. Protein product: CASSDFRDRVLPGANVLTF.

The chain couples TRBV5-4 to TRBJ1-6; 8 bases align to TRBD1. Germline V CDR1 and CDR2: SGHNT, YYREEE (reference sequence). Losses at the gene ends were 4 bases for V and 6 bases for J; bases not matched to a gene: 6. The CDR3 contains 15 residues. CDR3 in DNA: TGTGCCAGCAGCACCCAGGGGGCAATTAATTCACCCCTCCACTTT. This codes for CASSTQGAINSPLHF.

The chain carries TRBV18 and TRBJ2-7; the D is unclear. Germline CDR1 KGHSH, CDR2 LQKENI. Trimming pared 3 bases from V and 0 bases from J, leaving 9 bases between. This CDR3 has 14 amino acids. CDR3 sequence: CASSPRYFSYEQYF. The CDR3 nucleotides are TGTGCCAGCTCACCTCGGTATTTCTCCTACGAGCAGTACTTC.

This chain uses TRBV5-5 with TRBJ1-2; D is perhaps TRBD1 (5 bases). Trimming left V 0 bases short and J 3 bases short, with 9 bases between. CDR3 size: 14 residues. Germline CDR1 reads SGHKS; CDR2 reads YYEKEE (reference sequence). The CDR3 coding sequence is TGTGCCAGCAGCTTGGAGCAGGGCGACTATGGCTACACCTTC. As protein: CASSLEQGDYGYTF.

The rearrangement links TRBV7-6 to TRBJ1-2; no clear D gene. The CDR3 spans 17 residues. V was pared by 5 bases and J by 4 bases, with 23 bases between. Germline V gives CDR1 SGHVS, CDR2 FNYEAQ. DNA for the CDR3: TGTGCCAGCAGCCCCACATTGGTGGAGCGGGCTGGCTATGGCTACACCTTC. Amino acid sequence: CASSPTLVERAGYGYTF. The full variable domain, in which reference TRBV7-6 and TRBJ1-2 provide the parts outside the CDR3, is GAGVSQSPRYKVTKRGQDVALRCDPISGHVSLYWYRQALGQGPEFLTYFNYEAQQDKSGLPNDRFSAERPEGSISTLTIQRTEQRDSAMYRCASSPTLVERAGYGYTFGSGTRLTVV.

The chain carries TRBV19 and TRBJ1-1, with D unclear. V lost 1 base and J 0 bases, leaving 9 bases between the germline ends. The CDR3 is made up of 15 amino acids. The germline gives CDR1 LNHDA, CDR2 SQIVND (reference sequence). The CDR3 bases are TGTGCCAGTAGTATAGTTTGGGAGATGAACACTGAAGCTTTCTTT. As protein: CASSIVWEMNTEAFF.

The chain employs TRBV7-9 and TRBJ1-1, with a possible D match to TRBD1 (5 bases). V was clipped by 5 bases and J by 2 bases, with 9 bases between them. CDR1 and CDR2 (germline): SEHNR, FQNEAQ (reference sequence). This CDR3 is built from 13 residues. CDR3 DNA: TGTGCCAGCAGCCAGGACACAAACACTGAAGCTTTCTTT. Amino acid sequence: CASSQDTNTEAFF.

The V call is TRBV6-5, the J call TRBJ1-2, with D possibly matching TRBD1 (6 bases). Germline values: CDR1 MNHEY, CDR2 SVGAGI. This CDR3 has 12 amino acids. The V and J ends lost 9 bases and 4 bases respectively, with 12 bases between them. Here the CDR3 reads CASLGHPYGYTF. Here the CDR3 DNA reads TGTGCCAGTCTGGGACACCCCTATGGCTACACCTTC.

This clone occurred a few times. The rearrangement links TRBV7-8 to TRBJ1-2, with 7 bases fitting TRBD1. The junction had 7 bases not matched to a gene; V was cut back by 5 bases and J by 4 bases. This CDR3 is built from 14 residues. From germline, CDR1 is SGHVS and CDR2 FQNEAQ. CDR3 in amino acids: CASSPGQALYGYTF. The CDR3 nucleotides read TGTGCCAGCAGCCCCGGACAGGCACTCTATGGCTACACCTTC.

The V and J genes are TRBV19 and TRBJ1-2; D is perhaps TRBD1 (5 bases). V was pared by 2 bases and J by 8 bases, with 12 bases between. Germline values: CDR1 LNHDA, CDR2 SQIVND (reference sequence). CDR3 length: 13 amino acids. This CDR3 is CASSISGLGGYTF. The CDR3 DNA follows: TGTGCCAGTAGTATATCGGGACTGGGCGGCTACACCTTC. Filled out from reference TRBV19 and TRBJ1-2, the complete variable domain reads DGGITQSPKYLFRKEGQNVTLSCEQNLNHDAMYWYRQDPGQGLRLIYYSQIVNDFQKGDIAEGYSVSREKKESFPLTVTSAQKNPTAFYLCASSISGLGGYTFGSGTRLTVV.

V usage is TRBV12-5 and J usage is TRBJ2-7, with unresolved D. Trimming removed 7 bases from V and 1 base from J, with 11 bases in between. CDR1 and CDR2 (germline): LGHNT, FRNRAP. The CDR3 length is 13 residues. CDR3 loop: CASAPPVSYEQYF. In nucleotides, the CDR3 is TGTGCTAGTGCTCCCCCGGTTTCCTACGAGCAGTACTTC.

The CDR3 DNA reads TGTGCCAGCAGCCACGTTGGGGCAGGCGCCTACAATGAGCAGTTCTTC. Residues: CASSHVGAGAYNEQFF. The V gene is TRBV13, the J gene TRBJ2-1; perhaps TRBD1 as D (5 bases). V lost 5 bases to trimming and J lost 2 bases, with 16 bases between them. CDR1 and CDR2 from the germline V gene are PRHDT and FYEKMQ (reference sequence). The CDR3 is 16 residues long.

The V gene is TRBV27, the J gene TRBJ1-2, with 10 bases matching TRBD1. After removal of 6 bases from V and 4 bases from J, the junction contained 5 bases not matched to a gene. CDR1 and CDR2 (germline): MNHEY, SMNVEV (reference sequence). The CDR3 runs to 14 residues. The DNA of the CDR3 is TGTGCCAGCAGCCTCGGGACAGGGGCCTATGGCTACACCTTC. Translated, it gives CASSLGTGAYGYTF.

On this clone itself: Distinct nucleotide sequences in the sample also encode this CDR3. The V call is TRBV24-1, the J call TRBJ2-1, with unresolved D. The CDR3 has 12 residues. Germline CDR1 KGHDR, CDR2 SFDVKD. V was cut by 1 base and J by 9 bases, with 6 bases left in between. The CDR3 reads CATSDLAGEQFF. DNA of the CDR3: TGTGCCACCAGTGATTTAGCCGGTGAGCAGTTCTTC.

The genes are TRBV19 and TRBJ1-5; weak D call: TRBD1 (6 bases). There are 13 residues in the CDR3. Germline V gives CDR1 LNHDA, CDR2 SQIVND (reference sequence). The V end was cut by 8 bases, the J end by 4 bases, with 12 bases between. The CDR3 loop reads CASLRGGNQPQHF. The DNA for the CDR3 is TGTGCCAGTCTAAGGGGGGGAAATCAGCCCCAGCATTTT.

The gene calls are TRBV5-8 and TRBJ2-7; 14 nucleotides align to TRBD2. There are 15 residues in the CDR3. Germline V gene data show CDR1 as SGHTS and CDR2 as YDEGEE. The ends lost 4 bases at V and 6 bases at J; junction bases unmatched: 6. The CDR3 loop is CASSTGLAGVFEQYF. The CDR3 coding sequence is TGTGCCAGCAGCACGGGACTAGCGGGAGTATTCGAGCAGTACTTC.

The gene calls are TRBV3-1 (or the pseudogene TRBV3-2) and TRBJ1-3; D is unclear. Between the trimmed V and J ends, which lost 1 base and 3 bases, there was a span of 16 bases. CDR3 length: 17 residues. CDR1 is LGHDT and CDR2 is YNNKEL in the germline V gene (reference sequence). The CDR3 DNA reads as TGTGCCAGCAGCCAAGGCTTCGGTACGGGGTTTGGAAACACCATATATTTT. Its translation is CASSQGFGTGFGNTIYF.

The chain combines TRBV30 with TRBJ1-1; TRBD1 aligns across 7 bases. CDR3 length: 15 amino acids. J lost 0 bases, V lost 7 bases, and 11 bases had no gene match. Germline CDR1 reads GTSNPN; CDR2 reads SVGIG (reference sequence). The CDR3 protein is CASTQGSSMNTEAFF. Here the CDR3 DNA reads TGTGCCTCCACACAGGGGTCCTCCATGAACACTGAAGCTTTCTTT. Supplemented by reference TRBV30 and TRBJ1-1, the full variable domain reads SQTIHQWPATLVQPVGSPLSLECTVEGTSNPNLYWYRQAAGRGLQLLFYSVGIGQISSEVPQNLSASRPQDRQFILSSKKLLLSDSGFYLCASTQGSSMNTEAFFGQGTRLTVV.

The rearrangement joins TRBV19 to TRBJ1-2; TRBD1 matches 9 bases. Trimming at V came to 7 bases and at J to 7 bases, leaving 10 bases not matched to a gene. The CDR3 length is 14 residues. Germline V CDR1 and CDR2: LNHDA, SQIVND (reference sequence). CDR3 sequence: CASTTGTGTGGYTF. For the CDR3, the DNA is TGTGCCAGTACTACCGGGACAGGGACGGGTGGCTACACCTTC.

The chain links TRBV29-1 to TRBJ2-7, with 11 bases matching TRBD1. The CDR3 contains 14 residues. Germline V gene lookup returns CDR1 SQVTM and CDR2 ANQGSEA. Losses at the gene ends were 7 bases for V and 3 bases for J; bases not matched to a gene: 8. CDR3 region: CSAGYGTGGYEQYF. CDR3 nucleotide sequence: TGCAGCGCTGGGTACGGGACAGGGGGCTACGAGCAGTACTTC.

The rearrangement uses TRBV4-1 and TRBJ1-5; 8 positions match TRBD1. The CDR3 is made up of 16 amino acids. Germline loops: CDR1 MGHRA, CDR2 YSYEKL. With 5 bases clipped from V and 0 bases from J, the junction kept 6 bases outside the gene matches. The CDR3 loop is CASSAQGALSNQPQHF. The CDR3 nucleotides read TGCGCCAGCAGCGCCCAGGGGGCTCTTAGCAATCAGCCCCAGCATTTT.

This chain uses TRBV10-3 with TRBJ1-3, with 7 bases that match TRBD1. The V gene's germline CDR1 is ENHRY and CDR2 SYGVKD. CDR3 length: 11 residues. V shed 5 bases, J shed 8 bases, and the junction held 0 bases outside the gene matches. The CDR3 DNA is TGTGCCATCAGTCAGGGGGACACCATATATTTT. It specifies CAISQGDTIYF.

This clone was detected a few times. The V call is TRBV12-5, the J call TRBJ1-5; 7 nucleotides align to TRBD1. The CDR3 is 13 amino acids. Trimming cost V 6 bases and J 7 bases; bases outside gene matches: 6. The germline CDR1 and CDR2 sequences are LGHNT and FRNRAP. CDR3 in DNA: TGTGCTAGTGGAGGACAGGTGGGACAGCCCCAGCATTTT. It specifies CASGGQVGQPQHF. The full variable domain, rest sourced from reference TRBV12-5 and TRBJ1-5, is DARVTQTPRHKVTEMGQEVTMRCQPILGHNTVFWYRQTMMQGLELLAYFRNRAPLDDSGMPKDRFSAEMPDATLATLKIQPSEPRDSAVYFCASGGQVGQPQHFGDGTRLSIL.

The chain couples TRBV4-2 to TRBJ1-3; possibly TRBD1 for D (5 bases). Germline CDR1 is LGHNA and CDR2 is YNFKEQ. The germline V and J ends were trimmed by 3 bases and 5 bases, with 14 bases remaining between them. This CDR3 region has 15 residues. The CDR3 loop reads CASSQTQGERNTIYF. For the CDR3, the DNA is TGTGCCAGCAGCCAGACCCAGGGTGAGCGAAACACCATATATTTT.

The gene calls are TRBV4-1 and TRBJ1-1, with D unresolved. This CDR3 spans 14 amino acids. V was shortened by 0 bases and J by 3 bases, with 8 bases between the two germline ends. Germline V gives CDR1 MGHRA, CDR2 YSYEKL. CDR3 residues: CASSQDGRDTEAFF. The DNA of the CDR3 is TGCGCCAGCAGCCAAGATGGGCGGGACACTGAAGCTTTCTTT.